This TCR beta chain was identified in a study of blood T cells in healthy people across ages. The study, taken as a whole, reports: Diversity figures based on one million T cells were deemed too low. Diversity of TCR beta per million T cells declined in a roughly linear way with age.

A second PCR, run for roughly 7 to 11 cycles, used a sample-barcoded 5' primer plus a J-beta primer mix. Every cDNA was tagged by a template-switch adaptor with 12 random nucleotides. MiXCR was run by TCRdb on the 5' RACE reads, yielding one entry per CDR3 protein. The top ten hold 0.65% to 0.75% of the sample, which has 1 million or so distinct CDR3 sequences, approximately 26% seen once. This clonotype occurred a few times. The antigen is unknown. The V gene's germline CDR1 is DFQATT and CDR2 SNEGSKA (reference sequence). The CDR3 spans 13 residues. Trimming shortened V by 5 bases and J by 0 bases, and 10 bases separated the two germline ends. This same sample was also taken into another study, of T cells of mothers and their children. That paper notes: The whole RNA yield was converted to cDNA, roughly 1.5 ug per 15 ul.

The TCR originated in a girl aged 2 to 10 in good health. The source material was blood. V gene TRBV20-1 combines with J gene TRBJ1-1; no definite D call. The CDR3 DNA sequence: TGCAGTGCTGCGGGATTGTTGAACACTGAAGCTTTCTTT. Its translation is CSAAGLLNTEAFF.